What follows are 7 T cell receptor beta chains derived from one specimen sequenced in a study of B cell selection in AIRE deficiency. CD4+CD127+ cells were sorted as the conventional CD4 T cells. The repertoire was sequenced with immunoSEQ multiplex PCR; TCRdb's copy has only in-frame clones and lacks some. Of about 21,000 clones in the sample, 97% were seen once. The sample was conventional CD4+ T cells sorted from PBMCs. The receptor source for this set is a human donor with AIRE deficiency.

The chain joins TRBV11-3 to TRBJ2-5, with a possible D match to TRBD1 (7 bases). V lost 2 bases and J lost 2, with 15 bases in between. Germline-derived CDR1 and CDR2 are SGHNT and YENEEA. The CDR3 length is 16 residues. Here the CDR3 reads CASSLSPGGRQETQYF. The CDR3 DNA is TGTGCCAGCAGCTTAAGTCCAGGGGGGCGGCAAGAGACCCAGTACTTC.

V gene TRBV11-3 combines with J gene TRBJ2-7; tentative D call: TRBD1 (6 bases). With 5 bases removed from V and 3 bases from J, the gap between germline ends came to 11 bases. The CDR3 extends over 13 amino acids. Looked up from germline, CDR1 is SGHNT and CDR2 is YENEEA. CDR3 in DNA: TGTGCCAGCAGCCCCGTAGGGGGCTACGAGCAGTACTTC. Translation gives CASSPVGGYEQYF.

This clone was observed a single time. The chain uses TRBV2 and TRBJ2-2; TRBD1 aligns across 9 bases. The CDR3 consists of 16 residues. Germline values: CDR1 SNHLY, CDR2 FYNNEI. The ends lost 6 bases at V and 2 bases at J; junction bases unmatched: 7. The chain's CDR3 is CASSVGQGTNTGELFF. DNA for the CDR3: TGTGCCAGCAGCGTGGGACAGGGCACCAACACCGGGGAGCTGTTTTTT. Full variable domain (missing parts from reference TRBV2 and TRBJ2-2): EPEVTQTPSHQVTQMGQEVILRCVPISNHLYFYWYRQILGQKVEFLVSFYNNEISEKSEIFDDQFSVERPDGSNFTLKIRSTKLEDSAMYFCASSVGQGTNTGELFFGEGSRLTVL.

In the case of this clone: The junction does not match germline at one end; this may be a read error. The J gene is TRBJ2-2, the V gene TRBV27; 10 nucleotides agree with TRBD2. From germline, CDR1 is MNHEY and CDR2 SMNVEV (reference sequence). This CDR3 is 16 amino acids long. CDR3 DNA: TGTGCCAGCAGTGTATCAGCGGGAGGGTTTCCCGGGGAGCTGTTTTTT. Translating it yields CASSVSAGGFPGELFF.

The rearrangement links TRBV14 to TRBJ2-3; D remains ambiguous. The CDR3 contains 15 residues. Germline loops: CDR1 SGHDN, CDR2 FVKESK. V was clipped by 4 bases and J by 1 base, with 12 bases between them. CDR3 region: CASSPLDGRTDTQYF. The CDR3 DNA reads TGTGCCAGCAGCCCCCTGGACGGCCGCACAGATACGCAGTATTTT.

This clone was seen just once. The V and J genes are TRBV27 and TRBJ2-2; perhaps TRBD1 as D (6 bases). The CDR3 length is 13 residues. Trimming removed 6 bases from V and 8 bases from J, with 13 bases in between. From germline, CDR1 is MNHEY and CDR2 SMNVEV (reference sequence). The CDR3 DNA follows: TGTGCCAGCAGATCCGAGGGGGTGGGGGAGCTGTTTTTT. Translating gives CASRSEGVGELFF.

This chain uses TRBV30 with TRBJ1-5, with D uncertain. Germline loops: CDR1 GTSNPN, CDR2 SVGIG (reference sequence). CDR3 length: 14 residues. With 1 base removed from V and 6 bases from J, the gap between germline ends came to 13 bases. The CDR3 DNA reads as TGTGCCTGGAGTGAGGCCGACGGGGTTCAGCCCCAGCATTTT. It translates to CAWSEADGVQPQHF.